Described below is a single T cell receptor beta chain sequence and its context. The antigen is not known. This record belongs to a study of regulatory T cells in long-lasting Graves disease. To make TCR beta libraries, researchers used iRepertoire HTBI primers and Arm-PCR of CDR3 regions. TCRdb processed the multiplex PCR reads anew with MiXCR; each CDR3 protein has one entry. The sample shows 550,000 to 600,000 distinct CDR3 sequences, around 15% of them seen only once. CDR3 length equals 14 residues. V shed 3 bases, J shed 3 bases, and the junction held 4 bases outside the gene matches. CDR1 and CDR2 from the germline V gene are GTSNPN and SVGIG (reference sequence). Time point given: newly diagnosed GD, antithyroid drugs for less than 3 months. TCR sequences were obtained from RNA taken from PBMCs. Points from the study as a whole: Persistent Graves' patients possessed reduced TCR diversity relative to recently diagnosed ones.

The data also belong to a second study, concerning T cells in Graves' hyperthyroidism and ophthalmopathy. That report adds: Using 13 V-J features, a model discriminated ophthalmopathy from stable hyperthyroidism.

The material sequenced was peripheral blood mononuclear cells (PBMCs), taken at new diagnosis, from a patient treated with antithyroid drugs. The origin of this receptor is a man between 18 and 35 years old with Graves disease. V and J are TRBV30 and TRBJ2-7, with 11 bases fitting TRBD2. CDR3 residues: CAWRGLAVNYEQYF. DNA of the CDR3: TGTGCCTGGAGGGGACTAGCGGTCAACTACGAGCAGTACTTC.